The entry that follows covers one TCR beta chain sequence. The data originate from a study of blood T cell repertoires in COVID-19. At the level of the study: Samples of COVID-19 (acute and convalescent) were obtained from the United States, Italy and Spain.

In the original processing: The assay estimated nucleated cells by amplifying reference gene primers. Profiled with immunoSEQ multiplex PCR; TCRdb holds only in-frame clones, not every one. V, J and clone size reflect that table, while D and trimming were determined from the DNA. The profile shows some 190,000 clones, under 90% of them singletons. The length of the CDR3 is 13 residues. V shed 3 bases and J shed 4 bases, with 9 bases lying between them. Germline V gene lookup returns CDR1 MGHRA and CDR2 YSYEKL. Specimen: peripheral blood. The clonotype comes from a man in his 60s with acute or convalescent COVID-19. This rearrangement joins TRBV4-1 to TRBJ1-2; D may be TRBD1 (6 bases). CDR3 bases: TGCGCCAGCAGCCAGGAGACAGGCTATGGCTACACCTTC. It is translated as CASSQETGYGYTF.